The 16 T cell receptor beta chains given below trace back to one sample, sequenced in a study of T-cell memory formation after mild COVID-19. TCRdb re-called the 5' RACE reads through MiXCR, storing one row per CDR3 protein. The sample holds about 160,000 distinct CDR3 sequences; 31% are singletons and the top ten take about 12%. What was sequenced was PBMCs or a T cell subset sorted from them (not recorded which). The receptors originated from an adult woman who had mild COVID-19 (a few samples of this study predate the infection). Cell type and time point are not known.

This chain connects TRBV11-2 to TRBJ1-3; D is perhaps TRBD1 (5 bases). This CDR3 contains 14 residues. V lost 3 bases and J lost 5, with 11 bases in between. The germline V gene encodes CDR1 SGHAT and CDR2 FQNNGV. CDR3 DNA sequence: TGTGCCAGCAGCTTCCAGGGTATCAGAAACACCATATATTTT. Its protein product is CASSFQGIRNTIYF.

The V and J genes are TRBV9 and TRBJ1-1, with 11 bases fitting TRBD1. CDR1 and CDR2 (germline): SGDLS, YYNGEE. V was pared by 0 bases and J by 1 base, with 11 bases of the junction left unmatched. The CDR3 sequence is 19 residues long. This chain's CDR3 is CASSVGLGGQGVGNTEAFF. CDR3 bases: TGTGCCAGCAGCGTAGGCCTGGGGGGACAGGGGGTTGGGAACACTGAAGCTTTCTTT.

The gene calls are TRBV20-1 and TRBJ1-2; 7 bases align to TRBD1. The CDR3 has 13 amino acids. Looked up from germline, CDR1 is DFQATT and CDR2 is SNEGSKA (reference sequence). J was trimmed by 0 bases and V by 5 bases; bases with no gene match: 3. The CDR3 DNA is TGCAGTGCTCGGGACAGATCTAACTATGGCTACACCTTC. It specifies CSARDRSNYGYTF.

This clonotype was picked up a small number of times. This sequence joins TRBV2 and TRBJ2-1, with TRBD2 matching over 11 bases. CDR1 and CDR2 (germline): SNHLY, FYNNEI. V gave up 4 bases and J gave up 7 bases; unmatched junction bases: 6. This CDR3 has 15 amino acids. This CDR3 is CASSASGGSGNEQFF. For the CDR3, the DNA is TGTGCCAGCAGTGCTAGCGGGGGGTCGGGGAATGAGCAGTTCTTC.

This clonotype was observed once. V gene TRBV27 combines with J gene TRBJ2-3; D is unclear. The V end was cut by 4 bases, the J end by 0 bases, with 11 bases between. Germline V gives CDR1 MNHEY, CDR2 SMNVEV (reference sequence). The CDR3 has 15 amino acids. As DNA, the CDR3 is TGTGCCAGCAGTTATACGGGTTCTAGCACAGATACGCAGTATTTT. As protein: CASSYTGSSTDTQYF.

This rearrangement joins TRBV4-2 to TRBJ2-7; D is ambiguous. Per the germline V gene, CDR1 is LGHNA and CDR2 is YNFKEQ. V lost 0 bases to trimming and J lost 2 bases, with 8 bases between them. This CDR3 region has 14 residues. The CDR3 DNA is TGTGCCAGCAGCCAAGATATGGGGACCTACGAGCAGTACTTC. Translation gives CASSQDMGTYEQYF.

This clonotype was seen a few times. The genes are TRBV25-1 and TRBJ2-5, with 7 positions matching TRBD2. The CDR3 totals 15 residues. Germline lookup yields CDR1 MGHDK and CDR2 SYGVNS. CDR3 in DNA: TGTGGGAAGCGGGGAGGAAATGGAATGGCAGAGACCCAGTACTTC. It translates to CGKRGGNGMAETQYF. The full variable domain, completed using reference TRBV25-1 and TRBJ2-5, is EADIYQTPRYLVIGTGKKITLECSQTMGHDKMYWYQQDPGMELHLIHYSYGVNSTEKGDLSSESTVSRIRTEHFPLTLESARPSHTSQYLCGKRGGNGMAETQYFGPGTRLLVL.

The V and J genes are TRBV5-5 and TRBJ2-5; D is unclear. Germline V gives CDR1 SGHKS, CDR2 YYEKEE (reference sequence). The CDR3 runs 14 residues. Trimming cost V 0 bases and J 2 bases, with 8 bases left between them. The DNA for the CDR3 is TGTGCCAGCAGCTTGGAGGCAGTACAAGAGACCCAGTACTTC. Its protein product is CASSLEAVQETQYF.

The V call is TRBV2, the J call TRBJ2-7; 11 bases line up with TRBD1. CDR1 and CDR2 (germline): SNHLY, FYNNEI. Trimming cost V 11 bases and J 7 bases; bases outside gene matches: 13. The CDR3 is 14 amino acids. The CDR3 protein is CASFGDRGEEEQYF. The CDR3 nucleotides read TGTGCCTCCTTCGGGGACAGGGGGGAAGAAGAGCAGTACTTC.

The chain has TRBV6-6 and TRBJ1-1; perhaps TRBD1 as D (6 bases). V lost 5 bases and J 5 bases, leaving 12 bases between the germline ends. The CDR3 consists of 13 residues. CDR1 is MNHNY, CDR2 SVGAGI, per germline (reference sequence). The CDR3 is CASSPGVRTEAFF. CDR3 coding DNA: TGTGCCAGCAGTCCAGGGGTGAGAACTGAAGCTTTCTTT.

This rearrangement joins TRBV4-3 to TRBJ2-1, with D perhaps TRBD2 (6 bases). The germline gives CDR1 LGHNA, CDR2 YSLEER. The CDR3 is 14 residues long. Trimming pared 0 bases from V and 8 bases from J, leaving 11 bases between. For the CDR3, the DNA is TGCGCCAGCAGCCAAGATCAACTAGCCGATGAGCAGTTCTTC. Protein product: CASSQDQLADEQFF.

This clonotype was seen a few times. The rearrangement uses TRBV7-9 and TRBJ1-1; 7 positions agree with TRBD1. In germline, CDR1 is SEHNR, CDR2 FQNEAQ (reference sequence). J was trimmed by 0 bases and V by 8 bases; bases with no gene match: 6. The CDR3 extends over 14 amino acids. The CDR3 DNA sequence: TGTGCCAGCGGCCGACAGGGACTGAACACTGAAGCTTTCTTT. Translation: CASGRQGLNTEAFF.

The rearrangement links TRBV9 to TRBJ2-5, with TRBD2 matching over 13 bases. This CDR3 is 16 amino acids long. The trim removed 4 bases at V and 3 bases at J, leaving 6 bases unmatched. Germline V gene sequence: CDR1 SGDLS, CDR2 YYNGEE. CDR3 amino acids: CASSPLGLAGKETQYF. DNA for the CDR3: TGTGCCAGCAGCCCCCTGGGACTAGCGGGGAAAGAGACCCAGTACTTC.

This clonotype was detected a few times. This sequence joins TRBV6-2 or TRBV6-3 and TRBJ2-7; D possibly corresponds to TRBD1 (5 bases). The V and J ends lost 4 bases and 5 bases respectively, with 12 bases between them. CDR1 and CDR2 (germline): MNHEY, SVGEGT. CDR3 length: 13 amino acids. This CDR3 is CASSWQGVDEQYF. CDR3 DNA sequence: TGTGCCAGCAGTTGGCAGGGTGTTGACGAGCAGTACTTC.

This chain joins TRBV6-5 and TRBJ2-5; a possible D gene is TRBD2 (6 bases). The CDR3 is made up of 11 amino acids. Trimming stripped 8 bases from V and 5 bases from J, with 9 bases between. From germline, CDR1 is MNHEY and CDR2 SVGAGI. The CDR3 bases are TGTGCCAGCGGTGGGGGGGAGACCCAGTACTTC. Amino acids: CASGGGETQYF.

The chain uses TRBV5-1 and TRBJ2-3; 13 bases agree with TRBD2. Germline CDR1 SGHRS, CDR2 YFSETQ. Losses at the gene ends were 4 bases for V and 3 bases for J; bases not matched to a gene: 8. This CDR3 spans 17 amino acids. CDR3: CASSLPGLAGSTDTQYF. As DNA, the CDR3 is TGCGCCAGCAGCCTACCGGGACTAGCGGGGTCGACAGATACGCAGTATTTT. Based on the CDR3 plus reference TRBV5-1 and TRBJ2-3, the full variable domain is KAGVTQTPRYLIKTRGQQVTLSCSPISGHRSVSWYQQTPGQGLQFLFEYFSETQRNKGNFPGRFSGRQFSNSRSEMNVSTLELGDSALYLCASSLPGLAGSTDTQYFGPGTRLTVL.